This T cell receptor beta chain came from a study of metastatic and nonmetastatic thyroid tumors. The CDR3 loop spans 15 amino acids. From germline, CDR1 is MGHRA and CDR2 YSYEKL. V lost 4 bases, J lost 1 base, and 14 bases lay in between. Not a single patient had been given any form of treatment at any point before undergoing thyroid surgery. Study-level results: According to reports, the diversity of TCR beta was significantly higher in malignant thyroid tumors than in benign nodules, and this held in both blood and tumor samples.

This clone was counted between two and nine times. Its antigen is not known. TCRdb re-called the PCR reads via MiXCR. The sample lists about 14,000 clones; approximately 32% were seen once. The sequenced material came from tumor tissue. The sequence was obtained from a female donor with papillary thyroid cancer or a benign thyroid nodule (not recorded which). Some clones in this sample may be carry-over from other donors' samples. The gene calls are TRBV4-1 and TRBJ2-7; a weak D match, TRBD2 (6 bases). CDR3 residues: CASSRGTDPSYEQYF. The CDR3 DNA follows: TGCGCCAGCAGCCGCGGGACCGATCCGTCCTACGAGCAGTACTTC.